The 26 T cell receptor beta chains reported below all come from one sample, sequenced in a study of T cells in Graves' hyperthyroidism and ophthalmopathy. TCR beta CDR3 region amplification was performed from RNA transcripts. The HTBI primer set drove a first-round RT-PCR of the TCR CDR3. TCRdb independently ran MiXCR on the multiplex PCR reads; one entry per CDR3 protein. The sample shows 750,000 to 950,000 distinct CDR3 sequences, 38% of them seen only once. The sample was blood. The receptors were sampled from a man younger than 30 with Graves' hyperthyroidism.

The chain joins TRBV10-3 to TRBJ2-5; no definite D call. CDR3 length equals 9 residues. Germline V gene sequence: CDR1 ENHRY, CDR2 SYGVKD. V was clipped by 4 bases and J by 11 bases, with 5 bases between them. The CDR3 sequence is CAISATQYF. The DNA of the CDR3 is TGTGCCATCAGTGCGACTCAGTACTTC.

This clonotype has a count of ten or more. The V gene is TRBV7-9, the J gene TRBJ2-7, with 9 nucleotides matching TRBD1. V lost 5 bases and J lost 9; bases outside the gene matches: 5. Germline CDR1 reads SEHNR; CDR2 reads FQNEAQ (reference sequence). This CDR3 is built from 12 residues. CDR3: CASSRGQGGQYF. The CDR3 DNA reads as TGTGCCAGCAGCCGGGGACAGGGCGGGCAGTACTTC.

The chain has TRBV19 and TRBJ1-1; D remains unclear. The CDR3 contains 13 residues. The V and J ends lost 11 bases and 5 bases respectively, with 18 bases between them. CDR1 and CDR2 from the germline V gene are LNHDA and SQIVND (reference sequence). The CDR3 nucleotides read TGTGCCGTACGGGCCCCCGTGGAGACTGAAGCTTTCTTT. This codes for CAVRAPVETEAFF.

This sequence joins TRBV29-1 and TRBJ2-2; no clear D. This CDR3 contains 11 residues. Germline V gives CDR1 SQVTM, CDR2 ANQGSEA. The V end lost 7 bases, the J end lost 6 bases, and 9 bases lay between the germline ends. The CDR3 DNA reads as TGCAGCGGTTACAGATCCGGGGAGCTGTTTTTT. It encodes CSGYRSGELFF.

This clonotype occurred many times. The chain couples TRBV19 to TRBJ1-1; D remains ambiguous. CDR3 size: 12 residues. Germline CDR1 is LNHDA and CDR2 is SQIVND (reference sequence). The V end lost 9 bases, the J end lost 6 bases, and 14 bases lay between the germline ends. The CDR3 loop reads CASPVHYAEAFF. The CDR3 region has the DNA TGTGCCAGCCCCGTCCACTACGCTGAAGCTTTCTTT.

This sequence joins TRBV7-8 and TRBJ2-2; D unclear. Trimming cost V 10 bases and J 0 bases, with 9 bases left between them. Looked up from germline, CDR1 is SGHVS and CDR2 is FQNEAQ. The CDR3 is made up of 13 amino acids. The CDR3 nucleotides are TGTGCCATTCCTCTACCGAACACCGGGGAGCTGTTTTTT. Amino acid sequence: CAIPLPNTGELFF.

Only one count was recorded for this clonotype. The chain uses TRBV6-1 and TRBJ1-5; 11 nucleotides agree with TRBD1. The CDR3 totals 18 residues. Germline V gene sequence: CDR1 MNHNS, CDR2 SASEGT. V dropped 2 bases and J dropped 6; count of bases not matched to a gene: 12. CDR3 region: CASSERRGGDRGAQPQHF. The DNA for the CDR3 is TGTGCCAGCAGTGAAAGGAGAGGGGGGGACAGGGGGGCTCAGCCCCAGCATTTT.

This chain connects TRBV4-1 to TRBJ1-6; tentatively, D is TRBD1 (6 bases). This CDR3 is 15 amino acids long. V shed 1 base and J shed 15 bases, with 19 bases lying between them. Germline V gene lookup returns CDR1 MGHRA and CDR2 YSYEKL. The CDR3 coding sequence is TGCGCCAGCAGCCAAGGTCATCGGGACAACACCGGCCTCCACTTT. It translates to CASSQGHRDNTGLHF.

Ten or more counts support this clonotype. The J gene is TRBJ2-7, the V gene TRBV29-1, with D hard to call. Germline V gene data show CDR1 as SQVTM and CDR2 as ANQGSEA. Trimming cost V 0 bases and J 5 bases, with 2 bases left between them. CDR3 length: 10 amino acids. The chain's CDR3 is CSVEDNEQYF. The CDR3 DNA reads as TGCAGCGTTGAAGATAACGAGCAGTACTTC.

V usage is TRBV19 and J usage is TRBJ2-5; D possibly corresponds to TRBD2 (6 bases). Germline CDR1 is LNHDA and CDR2 is SQIVND (reference sequence). This CDR3 is 13 amino acids long. The V end was cut by 3 bases, the J end by 5 bases, with 10 bases between. CDR3 bases: TGTGCCAGTAGTATGTTTGCGGGGGAGACCCAGTACTTC. The encoded protein is CASSMFAGETQYF.

V gene TRBV6-5 combines with J gene TRBJ2-7; TRBD1 aligns across 9 bases. Germline assignment: CDR1 MNHEY and CDR2 SVGAGI. This CDR3 spans 15 amino acids. J lost 2 bases, V lost 6 bases, and 8 bases had no gene match. The CDR3 nucleotides read TGTGCCAGCAGCCATACCGGGACAGGGACCTACGAGCAGTACTTC. This gives the protein CASSHTGTGTYEQYF.

This clonotype was counted between two and nine times. The chain carries TRBV12-3 or TRBV12-4 and TRBJ1-3; possible D gene TRBD1, 5 bases. This CDR3 is 13 amino acids long. V lost 1 base, J lost 8 bases, and 9 bases lay in between. DNA for the CDR3: TGTGCCAGCAGTTTAGGGGGGGGACACACCATATATTTT. Its protein is CASSLGGGHTIYF.

V usage is TRBV11-1 and J usage is TRBJ2-7; 14 nucleotides match TRBD2. Germline CDR1 reads SGHAT; CDR2 reads FQDESV (reference sequence). J was trimmed by 0 bases and V by 4 bases; bases with no gene match: 2. The length of the CDR3 is 16 residues. For the CDR3, the DNA is TGTGCCAGCAGCTGGGGGACTAGCGGGAGCTCCTACGAGCAGTACTTC. Amino acid sequence: CASSWGTSGSSYEQYF. Combining the CDR3 with reference TRBV11-1 and TRBJ2-7 gives the whole variable domain EAEVAQSPRYKITEKSQAVAFWCDPISGHATLYWYRQILGQGPELLVQFQDESVVDDSQLPKDRFSAERLKGVDSTLKIQPAELGDSAMYLCASSWGTSGSSYEQYFGPGTRLTVT.

The table lists this clonotype with many counts. The chain is built from TRBV7-9 and TRBJ1-6; 10 bases align to TRBD1. The germline V gene has CDR1 SEHNR and CDR2 FQNEAQ (reference sequence). Unmatched junction bases numbered 9, after V lost 4 bases and J lost 9 bases. CDR3 length: 16 amino acids. The CDR3 region has the DNA TGTGCCAGCAGCTCACCGGGACAGGGGTTAGGTTCACCCCTCCACTTT. It codes for CASSSPGQGLGSPLHF.

Comment on this clonotype: A read error may explain this, as a much larger clone is one base away. J is TRBJ2-7 and V is TRBV15, with 7 bases fitting TRBD2. The CDR3 is made up of 16 amino acids. Germline V gene data show CDR1 as LNHNV and CDR2 as YYDKDF (reference sequence). Germline trimming cut 1 base from V and 4 bases from J; bases unmatched to any gene: 10. The chain's CDR3 is CATSRGWTRGEYEQYF. The CDR3, as DNA: TGTGCCACCAGCAGAGGGTGGACTAGGGGAGAGTACGAGCAGTACTTC.

The V and J genes are TRBV5-8 and TRBJ1-6; 8 nucleotides line up with TRBD1. The CDR3 runs to 15 residues. Germline trimming cut 6 bases from V and 9 bases from J; bases unmatched to any gene: 11. CDR1 and CDR2 from the germline V gene are SGHTS and YDEGEE. CDR3 region: CASKPRDRGSSPLHF. The CDR3 DNA follows: TGTGCCAGCAAACCCCGAGACAGGGGATCTTCACCCCTCCACTTT.

This clonotype was seen only a few times. Germline and junction disagree at one end, which may indicate a read error. The J gene is TRBJ2-7, the V gene TRBV7-2; possibly TRBD1 or TRBD2 for D (5 bases each). Per the germline V gene, CDR1 is SGHTA and CDR2 is FQGNSA. The length of the CDR3 is 14 residues. The CDR3 sequence: CASSQVAGSYEQYF. CDR3 sequence (DNA): TGCGCCAGCAGCCAAGTAGCAGGGAGCTACGAGCAGTACTTC. The whole variable domain, filled in from reference TRBV7-2 and TRBJ2-7, reads GAGVSQSPSNKVTEKGKDVELRCDPISGHTALYWYRQSLGQGLEFLIYFQGNSAPDKSGLPSDRFSAERTGGSVSTLTIQRTQQEDSAVYLCASSQVAGSYEQYFGPGTRLTVT.

This clonotype has at least ten counts. The chain couples TRBV19 to TRBJ2-5; no clear D. Trimming took off 6 bases at V and 3 bases at J, with 14 bases between the two ends. This CDR3 has 14 residues. The germline V gene has CDR1 LNHDA and CDR2 SQIVND (reference sequence). The DNA for the CDR3 is TGTGCCAGTAGCGTTGTTGTGGCGGAAGAGACCCAGTACTTC. The encoded protein is CASSVVVAEETQYF.

This clonotype was observed a handful of times. The V and J genes are TRBV6-5 and TRBJ1-2; 7 bases agree with TRBD1. In germline, CDR1 is MNHEY, CDR2 SVGAGI. Trimming cost V 5 bases and J 7 bases; bases outside gene matches: 10. The CDR3 sequence is 14 residues long. DNA for the CDR3: TGTGCCAGCAGTGTTTCCAGGGGGAATCTTGGCTACACCTTC. This sequence encodes CASSVSRGNLGYTF.

The gene calls are TRBV20-1 and TRBJ2-5; D unclear. Germline V gene data show CDR1 as DFQATT and CDR2 as SNEGSKA (reference sequence). The CDR3 is made up of 14 amino acids. The V gene lost 1 base and the J gene lost 5 bases, with 14 bases spanning the gap. The chain's CDR3 is CSARAFLGMETQYF. The CDR3, as DNA: TGCAGTGCTAGAGCGTTTTTGGGGATGGAGACCCAGTACTTC.

In this sample, this clonotype turned up a few times. The chain employs TRBV5-1 and TRBJ2-7; D is tentatively TRBD1 or TRBD2 (7 bases each). V was clipped by 3 bases and J by 2 bases, with 18 bases between them. The germline CDR1 and CDR2 sequences are SGHRS and YFSETQ. This CDR3 has 16 residues. CDR3 residues: CASSWGRGRRTYEQYF. In DNA form, the CDR3 reads TGCGCCAGCAGCTGGGGGAGGGGGCGAAGGACCTACGAGCAGTACTTC.

Of note for this clonotype: Its ends do not fully match the called genes, so a read error is possible. This chain connects TRBV6-5 to TRBJ1-1, with TRBD1 as a possible D gene (6 bases). This CDR3 comprises 15 residues. The germline V gene has CDR1 MNHEY and CDR2 SVGAGI. CDR3 region: CASSYATSRDTEALF. CDR3 nucleotide sequence: TGTGCCAGCAGTTACGCTACCTCGAGGGACACTGAAGCTCTCTTT.

Many counts were recorded for this clonotype. V gene TRBV2 combines with J gene TRBJ2-5; 11 bases line up with TRBD2. After removal of 5 bases from V and 5 bases from J, the junction contained 10 bases not matched to a gene. The CDR3 covers 16 residues. Germline V lookup: CDR1 SNHLY, CDR2 FYNNEI. The CDR3 nucleotides read TGTGCCAGCAGTCTTACTAGCGGGAGAACAACTGAGACCCAGTACTTC. This sequence encodes CASSLTSGRTTETQYF.

There are many counts of this clonotype. V usage is TRBV7-9 and J usage is TRBJ1-1, with 9 bases fitting TRBD1. The CDR3 has 15 amino acids. Germline V gene sequence: CDR1 SEHNR, CDR2 FQNEAQ (reference sequence). V dropped 4 bases and J dropped 2; count of bases not matched to a gene: 5. The CDR3 region is CASSWPGQGNTEAFF. Written as DNA, the CDR3 is TGTGCCAGCAGCTGGCCGGGACAGGGAAACACTGAAGCTTTCTTT.

Concerning this clonotype itself: A junction end diverges from the germline sequence, so it may reflect a read error. The V call is TRBV9, the J call TRBJ1-1; D possibly corresponds to TRBD1 (6 bases). The CDR3 covers 15 residues. CDR1 is SGDLS and CDR2 is YYNGEE in the germline V gene. The CDR3 nucleotides read TGCGCCAGCCGCCCACCGGACAGCCCGAACACTGAAGCTTTCTTT. It is translated as CASRPPDSPNTEAFF. The whole variable domain, filled in from reference TRBV9 and TRBJ1-1, reads DSGVTQTPKHLITATGQRVTLRCSPRSGDLSVYWYQQSLDQGLQFLIQYYNGEERAKGNILERFSAQQFPDLHSELNLSSLELGDSALYFCASRPPDSPNTEAFFGQGTRLTVV.

Of note for this clonotype: This may come from a read error, since a much larger clone is one base off. V and J are TRBV20-1 and TRBJ2-5; 7 nucleotides match TRBD1. This CDR3 has 12 amino acids. Germline V lookup: CDR1 DFQATT, CDR2 SNEGSKA (reference sequence). CDR3 region: CSAFDREETRYF. CDR3 in DNA: TGCAGTGCCTTCGACAGGGAAGAGACCCGGTACTTC.